This is a list of T cell receptor beta chains from one sample in a study of cytomegalovirus exposure and HLA in healthy donors. Method: immunoSEQ multiplex PCR; TCRdb's copy keeps in-frame clones and lacks some. This sample has some 160,000 clones, with more than 65% found just once. The sample consisted of PBMCs. The source of these receptors is a man aged 45-65 years in good health and CMV-seropositive. The CDR3 runs from the conserved cysteine through the conserved F or W. The D gene is left open where the match is weak. Clone size is given for some rows only: seen once, a few or many times, or a class if the clone is expanded.

TRBD2,TRBJ2-1,NA,TRBV9,CASSVSGLAVVNEQFF,TGTGCCAGCAGCGTTTCGGGACTAGCGGTTGTTAATGAGCAGTTCTTC
TRBD1,TRBJ2-6,once,TRBV27,CASTSYGFADRGKAGANVLTF,TGTGCCAGCACCAGTTATGGGTTCGCGGACAGGGGAAAAGCTGGGGCCAACGTCCTGACTTTC
TRBD1,TRBJ1-1,once,TRBV29-1,CSARDSTEAFF,TGCAGCGCCCGGGACAGCACTGAAGCTTTCTTT
TRBD1,TRBJ1-6,NA,TRBV27,CASSSIRQGIDYNSPLHF,TGTGCCAGCAGTTCAATACGACAGGGTATAGACTATAATTCACCCCTCCACTTT
NA,TRBJ2-7,NA,TRBV11-2,CASSSRTSLGYEQYF,TGTGCCAGCAGCTCCAGGACTTCCCTGGGCTACGAGCAGTACTTC
TRBD2,TRBJ2-5,NA,TRBV27,CASSLSGPWGSGNQETQYF,TGTGCCAGCAGTTTATCGGGACCATGGGGTAGCGGGAATCAAGAGACCCAGTACTTC
NA,TRBJ1-5,NA,TRBV19,CASKGVSQPQHF,TGTGCCAGTAAGGGGGTAAGTCAGCCCCAGCATTTT
TRBD1,TRBJ1-1,NA,TRBV10-1,CASSVDRAATEAFF,TGCGCCAGCAGTGTTGACAGGGCGGCCACTGAAGCTTTCTTT
NA,TRBJ1-2,NA,TRBV21-1,CASSSFEGGDYGYTF,TGTGCCAGCAGCTCCTTTGAGGGAGGTGACTATGGCTACACCTTC
TRBD1,TRBJ2-7,NA,TRBV15,CATSPQGAYEQYF,TGTGCCACCAGCCCGCAGGGGGCCTACGAGCAGTACTTC
TRBD2,TRBJ2-1,NA,TRBV5-1,CASSLGLAGLSSYNEQFF,TGCGCCAGCAGCTTGGGACTAGCGGGGCTGAGCTCCTACAATGAGCAGTTCTTC
TRBD1,TRBJ2-6,NA,TRBV2,CASTGQGPGANVLTF,TGTGCCAGCACTGGACAGGGCCCTGGGGCCAACGTCCTGACTTTC
NA,TRBJ2-7,NA,TRBV9,CASSPRGGYEQYF,TGTGCCAGCAGCCCACGAGGGGGTTACGAGCAGTACTTC
NA,TRBJ2-1,NA,TRBV7-9,CASSSPLGTVNNEQFF,TGTGCCAGCAGCTCCCCCTTAGGGACTGTAAACAATGAGCAGTTCTTC
TRBD1,TRBJ2-1,NA,TRBV5-5,CASSLGQGNEQFF,TGTGCCAGCAGCTTGGGACAGGGCAATGAGCAGTTCTTC
NA,TRBJ1-3,NA,TRBV2,CASSGQSGTIYF,TGTGCCAGCAGTGGGCAATCGGGTACCATATATTTT
NA,TRBJ1-2,NA,TRBV5-1,CASSALQGEGTVRGYTF,TGCGCCAGCAGCGCCCTACAGGGCGAGGGTACCGTCCGTGGCTACACCTTC
NA,TRBJ1-2,NA,TRBV2,CASSLGGPYYTF,TGTGCCAGCAGTCTCGGAGGACCCTATTATACCTTC
TRBD1,TRBJ2-5,NA,TRBV5-8,CASSSWGTGVGQETQYF,TGTGCCAGCAGCTCCTGGGGGACAGGGGTAGGCCAAGAGACCCAGTACTTC
TRBD1,TRBJ1-4,NA,TRBV28,CASSLAGQGSNEKLFF,TGTGCCAGCAGTTTGGCCGGACAGGGAAGTAATGAAAAACTGTTTTTT
TRBD2,TRBJ2-5,NA,TRBV7-2,CASSPRTSGSETQYF,TGTGCCAGCAGCCCCCGGACTAGCGGGAGTGAGACCCAGTACTTC
NA,TRBJ1-1,NA,TRBV2,CASMALEAFF,TGTGCCAGCATGGCCCTTGAAGCTTTCTTT